Sequencing of this TCR beta chain was carried out in a study of PD-1 blockade in mismatch repair-deficient tumors. For the study at large: All were previously treated, progressing patients with approximately 12 mismatch repair-deficient cancer types. Study-wide points: Tumor-resident clones, often undetectable pretreatment in blood, expanded then contracted after pembrolizumab.

With regard to this clone: Antigen: not known.

V was trimmed by 6 bases and J by 4 bases, leaving 4 bases between them. Germline V gives CDR1 MDHEN, CDR2 SYDVKM. The CDR3 totals 12 residues. PCR or immunohistochemistry showed mismatch repair deficiency in every enrolled patient. The TCR-sequenced patients were a few responders to pembrolizumab. The method was immunoSEQ multiplex PCR; TCRdb's version includes in-frame clones alone and lacks a portion of them. The sample contains tens of thousands of clones, roughly 77% of which appear only once. The chain joins TRBV28 to TRBJ2-6, with D hard to call. Material: peripheral blood, obtained 4 weeks after starting pembrolizumab. This TCR was recovered from an adult with mismatch repair-deficient cancer. CDR3 DNA sequence: TGTGCCAGCAGCCGGGGGGCCAACGTCCTGACTTTC. Amino acids: CASSRGANVLTF.